The 16 T cell receptor beta chains reported below all come from one sample, sequenced in a study of blood T cells in healthy people across ages. Alongside a J-beta primer mix, a sample-barcoded 5' primer served in a second PCR lasting about 7 to 11 cycles. TCRdb reprocessed the 5' RACE reads via MiXCR and lists one record per CDR3 protein. The data hold roughly 680,000 distinct CDR3 sequences, with around 21% observed a single time. The sample consisted of blood. The receptors were gathered from a man between 65 and 79 years old in good health.

This chain uses TRBV6-4 with TRBJ2-7, with 10 bases lining up with TRBD1. The CDR3 spans 15 residues. The V segment lost 3 bases and the J segment 2 bases; nucleotides outside the gene matches: 4. Germline V lookup: CDR1 MRHNA, CDR2 SNTAGT. The CDR3 region is CASSEFGTGAYEQYF. The CDR3, as DNA: TGTGCCAGCAGTGAATTCGGGACAGGGGCCTACGAGCAGTACTTC.

This chain links TRBV29-1 with TRBJ2-3; 12 bases are a match to TRBD2. Germline CDR1 reads SQVTM; CDR2 reads ANQGSEA. V lost 4 bases and J lost 3; bases outside the gene matches: 8. The CDR3 has 16 residues. CDR3 in DNA: TGCAGCGTTGCAGGGCTAGCGGGAGGGCCGACAGATACGCAGTATTTT. Amino acid sequence: CSVAGLAGGPTDTQYF.

This clonotype was detected only a few times. This chain uses TRBV5-1 with TRBJ2-7, with a weak D call TRBD2 (6 bases). The J call may be faulty, since TRBJ2-5 better matches the DNA end. From germline, CDR1 is SGHRS and CDR2 YFSETQ. The CDR3 length is 15 residues. CDR3 amino acids: CASSPGVQRQETQYF. Written as DNA, the CDR3 is TGCGCCAGCAGCCCGGGGGTTCAAAGGCAAGAGACCCAGTACTTC.

This clonotype was observed a handful of times. V and J are TRBV29-1 and TRBJ2-5; 7 bases line up with TRBD1. Germline trimming cut 6 bases from V and 5 bases from J; bases unmatched to any gene: 9. The CDR3 extends over 13 amino acids. CDR1 and CDR2 from the germline V gene are SQVTM and ANQGSEA. As DNA, the CDR3 is TGCAGCGTCCTACAGGGGCGCACGGAGACCCAGTACTTC. Translation: CSVLQGRTETQYF.

This clonotype was seen a handful of times. V gene TRBV10-3 combines with J gene TRBJ1-5; D remains ambiguous. Per germline, CDR1 ENHRY and CDR2 SYGVKD. V shed 6 bases and J shed 2 bases, with 8 bases lying between them. The CDR3 has 13 amino acids. CDR3 protein: CAISRVGNQPQHF. CDR3 sequence (DNA): TGTGCCATCAGCCGGGTAGGCAATCAGCCCCAGCATTTT.

The CDR3: CASSLRAGGPSVRNEQFF. CDR3 in DNA: TGTGCCAGCAGCTTACGAGCGGGAGGGCCCAGTGTAAGGAATGAGCAGTTCTTC. The J gene is TRBJ2-7, the V gene TRBV7-2, with 10 nucleotides matching TRBD2. The J call may be incorrect, as the DNA end agrees better with TRBJ2-1. CDR1 is SGHTA, CDR2 FQGNSA, per germline. This CDR3 spans 18 amino acids.

The chain couples TRBV6-5 to TRBJ2-7, with TRBD1 as a possible D gene (6 bases). The V end was cut by 6 bases, the J end by 0 bases, with 15 bases between. Germline CDR1 and CDR2: MNHEY and SVGAGI. The CDR3 sequence is 15 residues long. The CDR3 is CASRQDSSTSYEQYF. The CDR3 bases are TGTGCCAGCAGACAGGACAGTTCTACCTCCTACGAGCAGTACTTC.

This clonotype was seen more than once but under ten times. V and J are TRBV12-3 or TRBV12-4 and TRBJ2-1, with 10 nucleotides matching TRBD2. The CDR3 loop spans 15 amino acids. J gave up 12 bases and V 4 bases, and 12 bases lay outside the gene matches. For the CDR3, the DNA is TGTGCCAGCAGTTCCCAGAAGCTAGCGGGAGAATCGCAGTTCTTC. Its protein is CASSSQKLAGESQFF.

Regarding this clonotype: The junction departs from germline at one end; a sequencing error may be responsible. V is TRBV3-1 and J is TRBJ2-5; 9 bases match TRBD2. Germline values: CDR1 LGHDT, CDR2 YNNKEL (reference sequence). CDR3 length: 15 amino acids. CDR3 nucleotide sequence: TGTGCCAGCAGCCGAGGGACTAGCAGACAAGGGACCCAGTACTTC. Translation gives CASSRGTSRQGTQYF.

This chain joins TRBV29-1 and TRBJ1-1; D might be TRBD1 (5 bases). The CDR3 spans 12 residues. The V end was cut by 8 bases, the J end by 1 base, with 11 bases between. The V gene's germline CDR1 is SQVTM and CDR2 ANQGSEA. The CDR3 DNA is TGCAGCTCGAGTCAGGGGAACACTGAAGCTTTCTTT. This codes for CSSSQGNTEAFF.

The V and J genes are TRBV23-1 and TRBJ2-2; TRBD2 might be the D (6 bases). TRBV23-1 is sorted into the ORF group, with uncertain function. The CDR3 totals 15 residues. The V end was cut by 0 bases, the J end by 6 bases, with 11 bases between. The CDR3 DNA follows: TGCGCCAGCAGTCAATCGGAGGGTAACGCCGGGGAGCTGTTTTTT. Translation gives CASSQSEGNAGELFF.

This clonotype showed up just a few times. V usage is TRBV4-1 and J usage is TRBJ2-1; 10 bases are shared with TRBD2. Germline assignment: CDR1 MGHRA and CDR2 YSYEKL. The trim removed 1 base at V and 2 bases at J, leaving 2 bases unmatched. This CDR3 region has 16 residues. CDR3 sequence reads: CASSQGLAGPYNEQFF. Here the CDR3 DNA reads TGCGCCAGCAGCCAAGGACTAGCGGGCCCCTACAATGAGCAGTTCTTC.

In DNA, the CDR3 is TGTGCCAGCAACGAAGGACACGCTGAGCAGTTCTTC. Amino acids: CASNEGHAEQFF. The J gene is TRBJ2-1, the V gene TRBV12-3 or TRBV12-4, with D possibly being TRBD1 (5 bases). V was cut by 7 bases and J by 9 bases, with 13 bases left in between. The CDR3 sequence is 12 residues long.

This clonotype has a handful of counts. The rearrangement joins TRBV20-1 to TRBJ2-7, with 13 bases aligning to TRBD2. V shed 1 base and J 2 bases; nucleotides not matched to a gene: 11. The germline V gene has CDR1 DFQATT and CDR2 SNEGSKA (reference sequence). The CDR3 length is 18 residues. The CDR3 coding sequence is TGCAGTGCTAGAGGCCAATTGACTAGCGGGAGGCAAACCTACGAGCAGTACTTC. Its translation: CSARGQLTSGRQTYEQYF.

V is TRBV6-6 and J is TRBJ2-1, with a tentative D call TRBD1 (6 bases). The CDR3 length is 14 residues. Germline loops: CDR1 MNHNY, CDR2 SVGAGI (reference sequence). V lost 0 bases and J 6 bases, leaving 9 bases between the germline ends. The CDR3 bases are TGTGCCAGCAGTTACTCGGGGACACTCAATGAGCAGTTCTTC. Protein: CASSYSGTLNEQFF.

The V and J genes are TRBV12-3 or TRBV12-4 and TRBJ2-5; D ambiguous. V was shortened by 5 bases and J by 5 bases, with 15 bases between the two germline ends. There are 14 residues in the CDR3. CDR3 coding DNA: TGTGCCAGCAGTGACGGGTCGGCTGGCGAGACCCAGTACTTC. This gives the protein CASSDGSAGETQYF.